This TCR beta chain came from a study of T cell responses to AZD1222 COVID-19 vaccine. In regard to this clone: Its antigen is unidentified.

This table comes from immunoSEQ multiplex PCR, and its TCRdb copy is limited to in-frame clones, with some not included. Counted here are around 110,000 clones, 85% to 95% occurring once; the ten biggest clones make up around 1.6%. Second-dose intervals near 4 or 12 weeks were combined. Study findings and constraints: Spike as a whole was targeted by vaccine-associated CD4 TCRs, dominant at 160-218 and 743-854. Only 5 or 6 AZD1222 recipients were seropositive at baseline. White British ancestry dominated among donors, who included more females, and clonal diversity was possibly underestimated.

Sequenced material: peripheral blood, taken 28 days after the second AZD1222 dose. The TCR originated in an adult who received the AZD1222 COVID-19 vaccine.

The CDR3 coding sequence is TGTGCCAGCAGCCCCGGCCGGGACTTACTTGTCGGTACGCAGTATTTT. Translating gives CASSPGRDLLVGTQYF. The chain joins TRBV6-6 to TRBJ2-3; D possibly corresponds to TRBD2 (6 bases). V dropped 6 bases and J dropped 8 bases, with 24 bases sitting between them. The germline V gene encodes CDR1 MNHNY and CDR2 SVGAGI (reference sequence). The CDR3 spans 16 residues.